Listed here are 5 T cell receptor beta chains from one sample, sequenced in a study of T cell responses to AZD1222 COVID-19 vaccine. Generated by immunoSEQ multiplex PCR, the TCRdb table keeps only in-frame clones and is missing some. The data hold over 150,000 clones, with around nine tenths observed a single time. Material: peripheral blood, obtained 28 days after the second AZD1222 dose. The receptors shown here come from an adult who received the AZD1222 COVID-19 vaccine.

V usage is TRBV3-1 (or the pseudogene TRBV3-2) and J usage is TRBJ1-5; D perhaps matches TRBD1 (6 bases). Germline values: CDR1 LGHDT, CDR2 YNNKEL (reference sequence). CDR3 length: 15 residues. Trimming pared 0 bases from V and 5 bases from J, leaving 11 bases between. The CDR3 DNA is TGTGCCAGCAGCCAAGATGGGGGCCCATATCAGCCCCAGCATTTT. As protein: CASSQDGGPYQPQHF.

This clone has a handful of counts. The rearrangement joins TRBV6-6 to TRBJ1-4; 7 bases are a match to TRBD1. V lost 7 bases to trimming and J lost 4 bases; unmatched junction nucleotides: 12. This CDR3 is built from 16 residues. Germline loops: CDR1 MNHNY, CDR2 SVGAGI (reference sequence). The DNA of the CDR3 is TGTGCCAGCACCCCACGAGCGGGACAGTATAATGAAAAACTGTTTTTT. Protein sequence: CASTPRAGQYNEKLFF.

A single count supports this clone. The chain joins TRBV5-4 to TRBJ2-3, with a weak D call TRBD1 (5 bases). The V and J ends lost 0 bases and 1 base respectively, with 6 bases between them. Germline V gives CDR1 SGHNT, CDR2 YYREEE (reference sequence). The CDR3 sequence is 14 residues long. This chain's CDR3 is CASSLGGRTDTQYF. As DNA, the CDR3 is TGTGCCAGCAGCTTGGGGGGCCGCACAGATACGCAGTATTTT.

This clone was seen only a few times. The J gene is TRBJ1-1, the V gene TRBV30; TRBD1 is a possible D gene (5 bases). CDR3 size: 15 residues. Germline CDR1 and CDR2: GTSNPN and SVGIG (reference sequence). With 2 bases removed from V and 11 bases from J, the gap between germline ends came to 24 bases. CDR3 residues: CAWSPSLGLGSRAFF. For the CDR3, the DNA is TGTGCCTGGAGTCCAAGCTTGGGACTCGGAAGCAGGGCTTTCTTT.

The rearrangement links TRBV5-1 to TRBJ2-1; 9 nucleotides agree with TRBD1. Germline V lookup: CDR1 SGHRS, CDR2 YFSETQ. The CDR3 contains 11 residues. With 4 bases clipped from V and 15 bases from J, the junction kept 5 bases outside the gene matches. DNA of the CDR3: TGCGCCAGCAGCCTTGGACAGGGGTCGTTCTTC. Amino acids: CASSLGQGSFF. Full variable domain (missing parts from reference TRBV5-1 and TRBJ2-1): KAGVTQTPRYLIKTRGQQVTLSCSPISGHRSVSWYQQTPGQGLQFLFEYFSETQRNKGNFPGRFSGRQFSNSRSEMNVSTLELGDSALYLCASSLGQGSFFGPGTRLTVL.